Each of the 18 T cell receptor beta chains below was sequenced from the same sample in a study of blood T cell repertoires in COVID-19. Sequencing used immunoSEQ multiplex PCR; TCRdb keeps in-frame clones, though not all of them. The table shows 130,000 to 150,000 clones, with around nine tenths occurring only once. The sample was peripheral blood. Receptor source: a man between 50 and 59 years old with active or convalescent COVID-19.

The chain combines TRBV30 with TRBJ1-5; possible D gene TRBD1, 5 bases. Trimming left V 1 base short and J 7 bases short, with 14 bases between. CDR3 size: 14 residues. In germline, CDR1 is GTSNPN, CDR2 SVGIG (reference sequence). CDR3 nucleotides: TGTGCCTGGAGTGGGACTAACAGGCGGCAGCCCCAGCATTTT. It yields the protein CAWSGTNRRQPQHF.

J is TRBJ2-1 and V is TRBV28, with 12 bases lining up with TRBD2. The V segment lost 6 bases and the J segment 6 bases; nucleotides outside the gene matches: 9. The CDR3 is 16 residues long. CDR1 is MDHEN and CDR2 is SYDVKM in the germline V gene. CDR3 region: CASSPRTSGTGNEQFF. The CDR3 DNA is TGTGCCAGCAGCCCTAGGACTAGCGGGACCGGCAATGAGCAGTTCTTC.

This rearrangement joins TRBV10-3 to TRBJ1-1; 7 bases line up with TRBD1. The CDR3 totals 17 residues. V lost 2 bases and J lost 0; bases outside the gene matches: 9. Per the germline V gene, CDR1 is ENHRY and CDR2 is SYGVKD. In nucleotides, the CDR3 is TGTGCCATCAGTGAGCGCGGAGGACAGGCAATGAACACTGAAGCTTTCTTT. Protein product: CAISERGGQAMNTEAFF.

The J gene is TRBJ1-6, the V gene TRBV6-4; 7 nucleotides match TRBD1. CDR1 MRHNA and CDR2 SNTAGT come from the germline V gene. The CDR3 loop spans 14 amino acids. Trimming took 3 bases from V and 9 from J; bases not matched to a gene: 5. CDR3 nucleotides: TGTGCCAGCAGTGAAGAGGGGGCGGGTTCACCCCTCCACTTT. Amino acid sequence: CASSEEGAGSPLHF.

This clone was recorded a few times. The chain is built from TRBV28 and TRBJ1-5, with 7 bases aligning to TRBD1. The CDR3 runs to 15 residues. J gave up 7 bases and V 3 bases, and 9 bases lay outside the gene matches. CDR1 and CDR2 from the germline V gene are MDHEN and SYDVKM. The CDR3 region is CASSFGQGGKQPQHF. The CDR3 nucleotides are TGTGCCAGCAGTTTCGGCCAGGGGGGAAAACAGCCCCAGCATTTT.

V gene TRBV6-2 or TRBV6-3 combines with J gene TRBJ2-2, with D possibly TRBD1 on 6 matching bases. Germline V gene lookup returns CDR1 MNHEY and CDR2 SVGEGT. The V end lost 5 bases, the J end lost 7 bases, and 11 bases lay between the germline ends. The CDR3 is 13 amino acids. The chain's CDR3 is CASSTGNGGELFF. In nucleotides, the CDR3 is TGTGCCAGCAGTACAGGGAATGGCGGGGAGCTGTTTTTT.

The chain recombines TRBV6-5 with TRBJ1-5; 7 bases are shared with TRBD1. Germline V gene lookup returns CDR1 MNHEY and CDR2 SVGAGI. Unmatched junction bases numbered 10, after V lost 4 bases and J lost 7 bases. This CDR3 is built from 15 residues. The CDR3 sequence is CASSFYRDRNQPQHF. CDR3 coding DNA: TGTGCCAGCAGTTTCTACCGGGACAGAAACCAGCCCCAGCATTTT.

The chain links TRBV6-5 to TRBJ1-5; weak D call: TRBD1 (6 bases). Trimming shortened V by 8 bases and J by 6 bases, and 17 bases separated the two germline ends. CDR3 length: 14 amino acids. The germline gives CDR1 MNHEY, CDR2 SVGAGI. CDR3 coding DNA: TGTGCCAGCCACCCCACAGGGAATGGTCAGCCCCAGCATTTT. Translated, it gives CASHPTGNGQPQHF.

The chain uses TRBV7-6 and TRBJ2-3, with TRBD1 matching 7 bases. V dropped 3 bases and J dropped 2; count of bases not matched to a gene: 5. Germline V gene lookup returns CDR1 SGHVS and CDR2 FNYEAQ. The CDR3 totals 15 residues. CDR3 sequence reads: CASSLDRTTTDTQYF. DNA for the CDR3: TGTGCCAGCAGCTTGGACAGGACCACCACAGATACGCAGTATTTT.

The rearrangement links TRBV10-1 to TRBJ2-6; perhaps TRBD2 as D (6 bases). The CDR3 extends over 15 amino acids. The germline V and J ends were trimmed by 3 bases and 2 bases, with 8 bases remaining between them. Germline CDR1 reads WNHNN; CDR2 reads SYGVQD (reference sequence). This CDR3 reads CASSDGGPGANVLTF. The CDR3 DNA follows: TGCGCCAGCAGTGACGGGGGACCTGGGGCCAACGTCCTGACTTTC.

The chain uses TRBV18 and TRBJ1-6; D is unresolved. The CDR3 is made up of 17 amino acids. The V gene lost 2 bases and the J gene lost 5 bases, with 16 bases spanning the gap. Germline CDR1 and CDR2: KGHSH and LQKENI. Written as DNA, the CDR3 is TGTGCCAGCTCACCATATTTCCGGGTCGAGAATAATTCACCCCTCCACTTT. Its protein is CASSPYFRVENNSPLHF.

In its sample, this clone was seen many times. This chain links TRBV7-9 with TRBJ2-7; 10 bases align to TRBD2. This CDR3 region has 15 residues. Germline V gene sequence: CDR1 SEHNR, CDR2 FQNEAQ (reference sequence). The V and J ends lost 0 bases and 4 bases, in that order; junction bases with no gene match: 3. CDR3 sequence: CASSLAASGRYEQYF. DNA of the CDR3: TGTGCCAGCAGCTTAGCGGCTAGCGGGAGATACGAGCAGTACTTC.

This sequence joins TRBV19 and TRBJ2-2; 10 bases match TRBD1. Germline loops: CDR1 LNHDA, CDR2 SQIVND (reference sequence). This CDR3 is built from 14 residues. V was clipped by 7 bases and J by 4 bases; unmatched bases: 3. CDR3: CASKTGGPTGELFF. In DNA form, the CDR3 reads TGTGCCAGTAAGACAGGGGGCCCCACCGGGGAGCTGTTTTTT.

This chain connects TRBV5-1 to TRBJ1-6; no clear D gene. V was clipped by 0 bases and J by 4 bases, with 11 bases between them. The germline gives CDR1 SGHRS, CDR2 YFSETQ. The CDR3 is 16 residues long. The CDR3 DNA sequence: TGCGCCAGCAGCTTGGATTCCCGAGCTTATAATTCACCCCTCCACTTT. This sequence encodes CASSLDSRAYNSPLHF. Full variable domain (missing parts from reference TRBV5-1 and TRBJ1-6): KAGVTQTPRYLIKTRGQQVTLSCSPISGHRSVSWYQQTPGQGLQFLFEYFSETQRNKGNFPGRFSGRQFSNSRSEMNVSTLELGDSALYLCASSLDSRAYNSPLHFGNGTRLTVT.

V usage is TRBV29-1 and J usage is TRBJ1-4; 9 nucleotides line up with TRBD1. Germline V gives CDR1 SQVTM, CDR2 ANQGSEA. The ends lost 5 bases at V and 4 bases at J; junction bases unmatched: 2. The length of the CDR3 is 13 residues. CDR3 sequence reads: CSVPDRGNEKLFF. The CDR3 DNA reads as TGCAGCGTTCCGGACAGGGGTAATGAAAAACTGTTTTTT.

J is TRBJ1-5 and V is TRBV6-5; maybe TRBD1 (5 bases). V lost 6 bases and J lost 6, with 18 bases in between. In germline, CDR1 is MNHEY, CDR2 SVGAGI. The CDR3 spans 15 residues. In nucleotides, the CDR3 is TGTGCCAGCAGCCCGGGACTTTTTTTGGGTCAGCCCCAGCATTTT. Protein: CASSPGLFLGQPQHF.

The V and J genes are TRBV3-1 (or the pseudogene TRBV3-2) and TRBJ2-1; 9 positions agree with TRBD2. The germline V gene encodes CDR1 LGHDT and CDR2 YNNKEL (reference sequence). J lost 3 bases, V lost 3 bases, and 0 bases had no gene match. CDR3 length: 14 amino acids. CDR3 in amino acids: CASSQTSGYNEQFF. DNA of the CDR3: TGTGCCAGCAGCCAGACTAGCGGCTACAATGAGCAGTTCTTC.

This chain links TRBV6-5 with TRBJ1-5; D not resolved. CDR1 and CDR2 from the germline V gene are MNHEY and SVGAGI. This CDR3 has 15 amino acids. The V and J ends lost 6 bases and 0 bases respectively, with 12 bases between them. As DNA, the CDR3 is TGTGCCAGCAGCCCGAGGATTGATAGCAATCAGCCCCAGCATTTT. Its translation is CASSPRIDSNQPQHF.